Listed below are T cell receptor beta chains from one sample, sequenced in a study of T cell responses to AZD1222 COVID-19 vaccine. The table came from immunoSEQ multiplex PCR; TCRdb's copy has only in-frame clones and leaves some out. The sample contains some 130,000 clones, 85% to 90% of which appear only once. Source: peripheral blood, taken on day 0 of AZD1222 vaccination. The origin of the receptors is an adult in good health. Each CDR3 is given with its conserved first and last residue. The D gene is left open where the match is weak. Clone sizes are given selectively: once, few, many, or a class where the clone is expanded.

v_call	clone_size	d_call	j_call	cdr3_nt	cdr3_aa
TRBV5-1	-	-	TRBJ1-2	TGCGCCAGCAGCGTCGGAGGGGTTGGCTACACCTTC	CASSVGGVGYTF
TRBV19	-	TRBD1	TRBJ1-1	TGTGCCAGTAGTATCCCCAGGACAGGGGGCGCGTCGGAAGCTTTCTTT	CASSIPRTGGASEAFF
TRBV5-1	-	-	TRBJ2-7	TGCGCCAGCAGCCCCCGGCCCGGAGTCTACGAGCAGTACTTC	CASSPRPGVYEQYF
TRBV15	-	-	TRBJ2-2	TGTGCCACCAGCAGAGACCCGGGGGCGATGGCCGGGGAGCTGTTTTTT	CATSRDPGAMAGELFF
TRBV11-2	-	-	TRBJ2-3	TGTGCCAGCAGCTTCGGCGGCGCAAACACAGATACGCAGTATTTT	CASSFGGANTDTQYF
TRBV11-2	-	-	TRBJ2-1	TGTGCCAGCAGCTTAGAATGGGACACCCGCCGGGGCGGTGAGCAGTTCTTC	CASSLEWDTRRGGEQFF
TRBV29-1	-	TRBD1	TRBJ2-1	TGCAGCGTACCCGACAGGGTATCCTACAATGAGCAGTTCTTC	CSVPDRVSYNEQFF
TRBV6-5	-	-	TRBJ1-3	TGTGCCAGCTCCCCTTCTGGGGGCTCTGGAAACACCATATATTTT	CASSPSGGSGNTIYF
TRBV5-5	-	-	TRBJ1-5	TGTGCCAGCAGCTTGGGGCACGCGCAGCCCCAGCATTTT	CASSLGHAQPQHF
TRBV19	-	-	TRBJ2-1	TGTGCCAGTAGTTGGCCGAGGCAAGGGAATGAGCAGTTCTTC	CASSWPRQGNEQFF
TRBV15	few	-	TRBJ2-5	TGTGCCACCGGAGTGGGGACCCAGTACTTC	CATGVGTQYF
TRBV10-3	-	-	TRBJ1-5	TGTGCCATCAGGGACCCTGGGAGCAATCAGCCCCAGCATTTT	CAIRDPGSNQPQHF
TRBV24-1	-	-	TRBJ1-1	TGTGCCACCAGTGACTTTGACCGCATTCTGGCGCGATTTACGAACACTGAAGCTTTCTTT	CATSDFDRILARFTNTEAFF
TRBV10-3	-	-	TRBJ1-1	TGTGCCATCAGGACCGGGGGCCAGGAGGGCACTGAAGCTTTCTTT	CAIRTGGQEGTEAFF
TRBV19	-	TRBD1	TRBJ2-5	TGTGCCAGTAGTAGGGACAGGGAAGAGACCCAGTACTTC	CASSRDREETQYF
TRBV5-4	-	TRBD1	TRBJ2-3	TGTGCCAGCAGCTTAGGACAGGACACAGATACGCAGTATTTT	CASSLGQDTDTQYF
TRBV19	once	-	TRBJ1-5	TGTGCCAGTAGTAGCCGACGCGTCTATAGCAATCAGCCCCAGCATTTT	CASSSRRVYSNQPQHF
TRBV25-1	-	-	TRBJ2-2	TGTGCCAGCAGTTTGTTAGTAGGGGCCACGAACACCGGGGAGCTGTTTTTT	CASSLLVGATNTGELFF
TRBV3-1/TRBV3-2	once	-	TRBJ2-7	TGTGCCAGCAGCCCCCAGGGGCCCCCCTACGAGCAGTACTTC	CASSPQGPPYEQYF
TRBV28	-	TRBD1	TRBJ1-5	TGTGCCAGCACCCATTTAGGGACAGAGAATCAGCCCCAGCATTTT	CASTHLGTENQPQHF
TRBV27	-	-	TRBJ2-7	TGTGCCAGCAGTCCTTACAGGGTCGTTAACGAGCAGTACTTC	CASSPYRVVNEQYF
TRBV7-9	-	-	TRBJ2-7	TGTGCCAGCAGCTTAGGGGGCGGAGACGAGCAGTACTTC	CASSLGGGDEQYF
TRBV30	few	-	TRBJ1-6	TGTGCCTCACGGGGGAGCTCCTATAATTCACCCCTCCACTTT	CASRGSSYNSPLHF
TRBV9	-	TRBD2	TRBJ2-7	TGTGCCAGCAGTGCTACTAGCGTATCCTACGAGCAGTACTTC	CASSATSVSYEQYF
TRBV3-1/TRBV3-2	-	-	TRBJ1-6	TGTGCCAGCAGCGGCAGGGCCTCACCCCTCCACTTT	CASSGRASPLHF
TRBV6-2/TRBV6-3	-	-	TRBJ2-7	TGTGCCAGCAGTTACGGAGTTTACGAGCAGTACTTC	CASSYGVYEQYF
TRBV11-2	-	-	TRBJ2-7	TGTGCCAGCAGCCCGAGGACCACTCCCTACGAGCAGTACTTC	CASSPRTTPYEQYF
TRBV6-6	-	-	TRBJ2-2	TGTGCCAGCACCTTTGGAGTCACCGGGGAGCTGTTTTTT	CASTFGVTGELFF
TRBV27	-	TRBD1	TRBJ2-6	TGTGCCAGCAGTTTGACAGGGCCCCTCAACTCTGGGGCCAACGTCCTGACTTTC	CASSLTGPLNSGANVLTF
TRBV6-5	-	-	TRBJ1-2	TGTGCCTGCTTTATACGAGGCTATGGCTACACCTTC	CACFIRGYGYTF
TRBV7-9	once	-	TRBJ2-3	TGTGCCAGCAGCTTAGTAGGGGGGATGTCGGCAGATACGCAGTATTTT	CASSLVGGMSADTQYF